Below are 19 T cell receptor beta chains sequenced from a single sample in a study of T cell responses to AZD1222 COVID-19 vaccine. The repertoire was sequenced with immunoSEQ multiplex PCR; TCRdb's copy has only in-frame clones and lacks some. The sample yields roughly 260,000 clones, 85% to 95% seen once. The material was peripheral blood, obtained on day 0 of AZD1222 vaccination. The source of these receptors is an adult in good health.

The gene calls are TRBV2 and TRBJ2-2; no definite D call. The CDR3 length is 12 residues. The germline CDR1 and CDR2 sequences are SNHLY and FYNNEI. The V end was cut by 3 bases, the J end by 3 bases, with 2 bases between. The CDR3 coding sequence is TGTGCCAGCAGTGAGTACACCGGGGAGCTGTTTTTT. This encodes CASSEYTGELFF.

This chain uses TRBV29-1 with TRBJ2-3; 7 bases match TRBD2. V was clipped by 3 bases and J by 14 bases; unmatched bases: 11. Germline V gene data show CDR1 as SQVTM and CDR2 as ANQGSEA. The CDR3 runs 12 residues. CDR3 sequence (DNA): TGCAGCGTTGAGGCTAGCGGCAAAAGGGGGTATTTT. Translating it yields CSVEASGKRGYF.

The chain combines TRBV6-6 with TRBJ1-5; 8 nucleotides agree with TRBD1. CDR1 and CDR2 (germline): MNHNY, SVGAGI (reference sequence). The CDR3 has 14 residues. With V trimmed by 6 bases and J by 5 bases, 6 bases remained unmatched. The CDR3 coding sequence is TGTGCCAGCAGCCGCGGGACAGGCTATCAGCCCCAGCATTTT. Amino acid sequence: CASSRGTGYQPQHF.

This clone came up once. The V gene is TRBV21-1, the J gene TRBJ2-7; TRBD1, the D gene given by the table, was not confirmed from the DNA. TRBV21-1 represents a pseudogene. CDR3 size: 14 residues. Here the CDR3 reads CASRPGQGAYEQYF. CDR3 nucleotide sequence: TGTGCCAGCAGACCGGGACAGGGGGCCTACGAGCAGTACTTC.

The V call is TRBV9, the J call TRBJ2-2; D not certain. V lost 4 bases, J lost 2 bases, and 3 bases lay in between. The germline V gene has CDR1 SGDLS and CDR2 YYNGEE. The CDR3 runs to 12 residues. CDR3 sequence reads: CASSLNTGELFF. In DNA form, the CDR3 reads TGTGCCAGCAGCTTAAACACCGGGGAGCTGTTTTTT.

The rearrangement joins TRBV19 to TRBJ2-5, with 10 positions matching TRBD2. Germline V CDR1 and CDR2: LNHDA, SQIVND (reference sequence). This CDR3 has 15 residues. V gave up 3 bases and J gave up 10 bases; unmatched junction bases: 11. The CDR3 bases are TGTGCCAGTAGTATCGCACTAGCGGGGATTCGGGACCAGTACTTC. Translated, it gives CASSIALAGIRDQYF. The variable domain in full, with the rest retrieved from reference TRBV19 and TRBJ2-5, is DGGITQSPKYLFRKEGQNVTLSCEQNLNHDAMYWYRQDPGQGLRLIYYSQIVNDFQKGDIAEGYSVSREKKESFPLTVTSAQKNPTAFYLCASSIALAGIRDQYFGPGTRLLVL.

The chain recombines TRBV28 with TRBJ1-6, with D perhaps TRBD1 (6 bases). The CDR3 totals 14 residues. Germline CDR1 and CDR2: MDHEN and SYDVKM. V shed 7 bases and J shed 9 bases, with 16 bases lying between them. The DNA for the CDR3 is TGTGCCAGCATCACTATCAGGGGAGCTTCACCCCTCCACTTT. Its translation is CASITIRGASPLHF.

Here the CDR3 reads CASSVASGRNGYTF. The CDR3 DNA sequence: TGCGCCAGCAGTGTCGCTTCGGGGAGAAATGGCTACACCTTC. This chain joins TRBV10-2 and TRBJ1-2; D call uncertain. Germline CDR1 and CDR2: WSHSY and SAAADI. Trimming pared 4 bases from V and 6 bases from J, leaving 15 bases between. The CDR3 spans 14 residues.

This clone was observed once. The J gene is TRBJ2-7, the V gene TRBV10-3; 9 nucleotides align to TRBD1. From germline, CDR1 is ENHRY and CDR2 SYGVKD. V trimming: 0 bases; J trimming: 5 bases; junction bases outside the gene matches: 5. The CDR3 has 15 amino acids. CDR3 in DNA: TGTGCCATCAGTGAGTCGGGACAGGGACGGAACGAGCAGTACTTC. It codes for CAISESGQGRNEQYF.

The chain joins TRBV5-6 to TRBJ2-6; TRBD2 might be the D (5 bases). The germline V and J ends were trimmed by 2 bases and 2 bases, with 5 bases remaining between them. Germline assignment: CDR1 SGHDT and CDR2 YYEEEE. CDR3 length: 14 residues. CDR3 amino acids: CASSFGTGANVLTF. The CDR3 region has the DNA TGTGCCAGCAGCTTCGGGACTGGGGCCAACGTCCTGACTTTC.

The rearrangement links TRBV9 to TRBJ1-3; unclear D gene. V was shortened by 2 bases and J by 0 bases, with 6 bases between the two germline ends. The CDR3 contains 14 residues. Germline-derived CDR1 and CDR2 are SGDLS and YYNGEE. CDR3 protein: CASSVSTSGNTIYF. DNA for the CDR3: TGTGCCAGCAGCGTCAGTACCTCTGGAAACACCATATATTTT.

The rearrangement joins TRBV20-1 to TRBJ2-4; D ambiguous. This CDR3 spans 14 amino acids. Trimming removed 3 bases at V and 0 bases at J, with 9 bases between. Per the germline V gene, CDR1 is DFQATT and CDR2 is SNEGSKA (reference sequence). The CDR3 bases are TGCAGTGCTAGTAACCCTCTAGCCAAAAACATTCAGTACTTC. This encodes CSASNPLAKNIQYF.

V usage is TRBV6-1 and J usage is TRBJ2-7; D ambiguous. The CDR3 length is 10 residues. Trimming stripped 2 bases from V and 4 bases from J, with 0 bases between. Per the germline V gene, CDR1 is MNHNS and CDR2 is SASEGT. In nucleotides, the CDR3 is TGTGCCAGCAGTGAATACGAGCAGTACTTC. Protein: CASSEYEQYF.

The chain combines TRBV5-1 with TRBJ1-2; D uncertain. Germline assignment: CDR1 SGHRS and CDR2 YFSETQ. This CDR3 has 16 residues. The V end lost 0 bases, the J end lost 4 bases, and 16 bases lay between the germline ends. As DNA, the CDR3 is TGCGCCAGCAGCTTGGCCCCCTCAGGCGGCCCCTATGGCTACACCTTC. It yields the protein CASSLAPSGGPYGYTF.

The V and J genes are TRBV18 and TRBJ2-3; 9 bases are a match to TRBD1. The CDR3 has 15 amino acids. V was pared by 6 bases and J by 4 bases, with 8 bases of the junction left unmatched. Germline V CDR1 and CDR2: KGHSH, LQKENI. Here the CDR3 DNA reads TGTGCCAGCTCGGCAAGCGACAGGGGGTCAGATACGCAGTATTTT. This sequence encodes CASSASDRGSDTQYF.

J is TRBJ2-3 and V is TRBV7-9, with 15 positions matching TRBD2. This CDR3 region has 16 residues. The germline V gene encodes CDR1 SEHNR and CDR2 FQNEAQ (reference sequence). Germline trimming cut 5 bases from V and 4 bases from J; bases unmatched to any gene: 4. The CDR3 loop reads CASSTGLAGGADTQYF. The CDR3 region has the DNA TGTGCCAGCAGCACTGGACTAGCGGGGGGGGCAGATACGCAGTATTTT.

Only one count was recorded for this clone. The CDR3 nucleotides read TGTGCCAGTAGGCCGATAGACAGGGCCCAAGAGACCCAGTACTTC. The encoded protein is CASRPIDRAQETQYF. J is TRBJ2-5 and V is TRBV19; 7 bases map to TRBD1. Germline V gene data show CDR1 as LNHDA and CDR2 as SQIVND (reference sequence). The length of the CDR3 is 15 residues. After removal of 6 bases from V and 1 base from J, the junction contained 8 bases not matched to a gene.

In DNA form, the CDR3 reads TGTGCCAGCAGCTTAGCGAGGGCGGGAGGCCAAGAGACCCAGTACTTC. Its translation is CASSLARAGGQETQYF. This chain links TRBV7-6 with TRBJ2-5, with TRBD2 matching 8 bases. Per the germline V gene, CDR1 is SGHVS and CDR2 is FNYEAQ. The CDR3 has 16 residues. The V and J ends lost 0 bases and 1 base, in that order; junction bases with no gene match: 4.

The chain has TRBV6-5 and TRBJ2-7; D might be TRBD1 or TRBD2, each matching 5 bases. The CDR3 length is 15 residues. V shed 1 base and J shed 0 bases, with 10 bases lying between them. The germline gives CDR1 MNHEY, CDR2 SVGAGI. The CDR3 is CASSYYRGSSYEQYF. In DNA form, the CDR3 reads TGTGCCAGCAGTTACTACCGGGGCAGCTCCTACGAGCAGTACTTC.